The 17 T cell receptor beta chains reported below all come from one sample, sequenced in a study of blood T cells in healthy people across ages. Through a sample-barcoded 5' primer and a J-beta primer mix, a second PCR was run for 7 to 11 cycles. TCRdb reprocessed the 5' RACE reads with MiXCR, giving one entry per CDR3 protein. The sample consists of hundreds of thousands of distinct CDR3 sequences, 40% to 65% of them appearing once. Sequenced: blood. All receptors derive from a woman of 80 years or more in good health.

V and J are TRBV5-1 and TRBJ2-7, with D possibly being TRBD1 or TRBD2 (6 bases each). The V end lost 0 bases, the J end lost 5 bases, and 9 bases lay between the germline ends. CDR3 length equals 13 residues. Germline CDR1 and CDR2: SGHRS and YFSETQ. CDR3 nucleotide sequence: TGCGCCAGCAGCTTGGTGGGGGGCGACGAGCAGTACTTC. This translates into CASSLVGGDEQYF.

This chain joins TRBV7-9 and TRBJ1-1, with unresolved D. The CDR3 covers 12 residues. V was cut by 5 bases and J by 1 base, with 5 bases left in between. Germline CDR1 and CDR2: SEHNR and FQNEAQ (reference sequence). DNA for the CDR3: TGTGCCAGCAGCCATACGAACACTGAAGCTTTCTTT. It codes for CASSHTNTEAFF.

This clonotype was observed a handful of times. The chain combines TRBV28 with TRBJ1-4; D unclear. The germline V and J ends were trimmed by 9 bases and 7 bases, with 18 bases remaining between them. This CDR3 is built from 14 residues. Germline lookup yields CDR1 MDHEN and CDR2 SYDVKM. CDR3 region: CASLGLALGEKLFF. The CDR3 nucleotides read TGTGCCAGTCTAGGCCTAGCACTGGGTGAAAAACTGTTTTTT.

The chain recombines TRBV3-1 with TRBJ1-5; no definite D call. This CDR3 contains 14 residues. Germline-derived CDR1 and CDR2 are LGHDT and YNNKEL (reference sequence). V gave up 3 bases and J gave up 3 bases, with 9 bases separating them. The CDR3 protein is CASSHGQSNQPQHF. CDR3 sequence (DNA): TGTGCCAGCAGCCATGGGCAGTCCAATCAGCCCCAGCATTTT.

The chain carries TRBV5-6 and TRBJ1-2; D possibly corresponds to TRBD1 (6 bases). V was trimmed by 0 bases and J by 7 bases, leaving 13 bases between them. The germline CDR1 and CDR2 sequences are SGHDT and YYEEEE. This CDR3 has 14 amino acids. CDR3 DNA: TGTGCCAGCAGCTTGGAACAGGGTGTAGGTGGCTACACCTTC. This gives the protein CASSLEQGVGGYTF.

Worth noting for this clonotype: With a much larger clone just one base away, this may be a read error. The chain employs TRBV12-3 or TRBV12-4 and TRBJ2-7; D is possibly TRBD2 (5 bases). This CDR3 comprises 14 residues. CDR3 in amino acids: CTSSFPEGTYEQYF. The CDR3 nucleotides are TGTACCAGCAGTTTCCCAGAGGGTACCTACGAGCAGTACTTC.

Turning to this clonotype: The junction does not match germline at one end; this may be a read error. The chain links TRBV9 to TRBJ1-6, with D possibly TRBD1 on 5 matching bases. CDR1 SGDLS and CDR2 YYNGEE come from the germline V gene. The CDR3 runs to 16 residues. The CDR3 nucleotides read TGTGCCAGCAGCCTGGGGCGGAGCTCCTATAATTCACCCCCCCACTTT. It encodes CASSLGRSSYNSPPHF.

This rearrangement joins TRBV19 to TRBJ1-1; 8 positions match TRBD1. CDR3 size: 14 residues. V shed 7 bases and J 6 bases; nucleotides not matched to a gene: 10. Germline values: CDR1 LNHDA, CDR2 SQIVND (reference sequence). Here the CDR3 reads CASTEQGARSEAFF. DNA of the CDR3: TGTGCCAGTACTGAGCAGGGGGCGAGGTCTGAAGCTTTCTTT.

This clonotype was seen at least ten times. The rearrangement links TRBV6-2 or TRBV6-3 to TRBJ2-1, with TRBD2 identical over 11 bases. V was pared by 5 bases and J by 0 bases, with 9 bases of the junction left unmatched. Germline CDR1 reads MNHEY; CDR2 reads SVGEGT. The CDR3 length is 18 residues. In nucleotides, the CDR3 is TGTGCCAGCAGTATACGACTAGCGGGGAAACCCTCCTACAATGAGCAGTTCTTC. It is translated as CASSIRLAGKPSYNEQFF.

The J gene is TRBJ1-4, the V gene TRBV5-1; unclear D gene. In germline, CDR1 is SGHRS, CDR2 YFSETQ. With 0 bases removed from V and 3 bases from J, the gap between germline ends came to 9 bases. CDR3 length equals 15 residues. The CDR3 reads CASSLDPGPNEKLFF. The CDR3 nucleotides are TGCGCCAGCAGCTTGGATCCCGGGCCTAATGAAAAACTGTTTTTT.

The sample holds many counts of this clonotype. The rearrangement joins TRBV29-1 to TRBJ2-5, with a possible D match to TRBD1 (6 bases). Germline lookup yields CDR1 SQVTM and CDR2 ANQGSEA. V was clipped by 3 bases and J by 2 bases, with 10 bases between them. The CDR3 has 13 residues. The CDR3 loop reads CSVDRGRQETQYF. The CDR3 DNA reads as TGCAGCGTTGACAGGGGACGTCAAGAGACCCAGTACTTC.

This clonotype showed up just a few times. Being one base from a much bigger clone, this may be a read error. The gene calls are TRBV7-2 and TRBJ2-4; D not resolved. The CDR3 contains 15 residues. The germline CDR1 and CDR2 sequences are SGHTA and FQGNSA. V was pared by 4 bases and J by 13 bases, with 23 bases between. The CDR3 DNA sequence: TGTGCCAGCAGCTCGGCGGCTTCTCCTTTCAATGAGCAGTACTTC. Protein product: CASSSAASPFNEQYF.

The chain carries TRBV6-5 and TRBJ1-4; 7 bases align to TRBD1. The length of the CDR3 is 15 residues. The germline CDR1 and CDR2 sequences are MNHEY and SVGAGI. The ends lost 5 bases at V and 6 bases at J; junction bases unmatched: 9. CDR3 bases: TGTGCCAGCAGTCGCCCGCGACAGGGACATGAAAAACTGTTTTTT. Translating it yields CASSRPRQGHEKLFF.

This clonotype was seen ten or more times. The chain combines TRBV9 with TRBJ1-6, with D perhaps TRBD1 (6 bases). There are 17 residues in the CDR3. The germline V gene encodes CDR1 SGDLS and CDR2 YYNGEE. V gave up 4 bases and J gave up 0 bases, with 14 bases separating them. Written as DNA, the CDR3 is TGTGCCAGCAGCCCAGGGGCGCCGAGCTCCTATAATTCACCCCTCCACTTT. This codes for CASSPGAPSSYNSPLHF.

The table lists this clonotype with many counts. This chain connects TRBV12-3 or TRBV12-4 to TRBJ2-1; 7 positions match TRBD1. This CDR3 has 16 residues. V trimming: 1 base; J trimming: 7 bases; junction bases outside the gene matches: 10. The CDR3 DNA follows: TGTGCCAGCAGTTTAGACAGGGGCAGGGTGGGTAATGAGCAGTTCTTC. Translating gives CASSLDRGRVGNEQFF.

The chain is built from TRBV12-3 or TRBV12-4 and TRBJ1-6, with 9 bases fitting TRBD1. V shed 7 bases and J 10 bases; nucleotides not matched to a gene: 8. This CDR3 has 14 amino acids. CDR3 in DNA: TGTGCCAGCAATGACAGGGGGGCTTGGTCACCCCTCCACTTT. This encodes CASNDRGAWSPLHF.

As regards this clonotype: A much larger clone lies a single base off, so this may be a read error. This chain links TRBV6-5 with TRBJ1-1; 7 positions agree with TRBD1. Germline lookup yields CDR1 MNHEY and CDR2 SVGAGI. V lost 2 bases, J lost 5 bases, and 5 bases stayed unmatched. CDR3 length: 14 amino acids. CDR3 sequence: CASSYARGLTEAFF. The CDR3 nucleotides read TGTGCCAGCAGTTACGCGAGGGGGCTTACTGAAGCTTTCTTT.